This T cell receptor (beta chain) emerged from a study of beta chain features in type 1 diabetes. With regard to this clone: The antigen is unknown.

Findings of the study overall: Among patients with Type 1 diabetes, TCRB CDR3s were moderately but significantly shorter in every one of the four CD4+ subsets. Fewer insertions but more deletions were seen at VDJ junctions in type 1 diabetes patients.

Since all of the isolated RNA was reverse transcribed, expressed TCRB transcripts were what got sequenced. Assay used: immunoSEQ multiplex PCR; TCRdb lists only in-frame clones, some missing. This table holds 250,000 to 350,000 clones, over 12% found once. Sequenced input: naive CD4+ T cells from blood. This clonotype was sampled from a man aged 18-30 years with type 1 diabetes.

CDR3 sequence (DNA): TGTGCCAGCAGCTTCGGGGGGGCACAAGATACGCAGTATTTT. Amino acids: CASSFGGAQDTQYF. The chain has TRBV7-9 and TRBJ2-3, with TRBD2 matching 8 bases. Germline V gene lookup returns CDR1 SEHNR and CDR2 FQNEAQ (reference sequence). The junction had 4 bases not matched to a gene; V was cut back by 3 bases and J by 5 bases. The CDR3 length is 14 residues.